Included here is one T cell receptor (beta chain) sequence, with context. Its antigen is currently unknown. Germline CDR1 reads SGHTA; CDR2 reads FQGNSA. Trimming removed 4 bases at V and 1 base at J, with 1 base between. There are 11 residues in the CDR3. This entry is derived from a study of T cell responses to AZD1222 COVID-19 vaccine. Across the whole study: Pooled samples include second doses given at about 4 or 12 weeks.

Generated by immunoSEQ multiplex PCR, the TCRdb table keeps only in-frame clones and is missing some. The data contain about 160,000 clones, 90% of them singletons. Study findings and constraints: Nearly half of the spike-specific TCRs reportedly recognize variant regions that carry no mutations. Sampling that yielded the repertoires occurred only after the peak T cell response.

Here the sequenced sample was peripheral blood, taken on day 0 of AZD1222 vaccination. This receptor was taken from an adult in good health. The rearrangement joins TRBV7-2 to TRBJ2-5; no firm D call. CDR3 sequence reads: CASSSQETQYF. CDR3 nucleotides: TGTGCCAGCAGCTCCCAAGAGACCCAGTACTTC.